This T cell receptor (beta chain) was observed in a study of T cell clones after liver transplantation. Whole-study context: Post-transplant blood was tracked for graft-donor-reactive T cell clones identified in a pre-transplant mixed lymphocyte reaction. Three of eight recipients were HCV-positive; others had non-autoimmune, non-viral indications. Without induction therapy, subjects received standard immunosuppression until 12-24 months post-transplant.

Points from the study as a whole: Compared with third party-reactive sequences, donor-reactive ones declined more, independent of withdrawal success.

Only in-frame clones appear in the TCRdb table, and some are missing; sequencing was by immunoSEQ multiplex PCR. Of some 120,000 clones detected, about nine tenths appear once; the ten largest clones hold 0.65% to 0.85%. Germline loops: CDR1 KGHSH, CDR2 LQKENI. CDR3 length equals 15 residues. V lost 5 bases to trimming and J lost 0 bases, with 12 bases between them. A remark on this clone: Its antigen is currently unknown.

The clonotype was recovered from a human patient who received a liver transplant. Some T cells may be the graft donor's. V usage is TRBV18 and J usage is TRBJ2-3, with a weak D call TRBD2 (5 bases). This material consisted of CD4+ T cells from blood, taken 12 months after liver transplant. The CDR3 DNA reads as TGTGCCAGCTCAGGCGGGCTTCCTAGCACAGATACGCAGTATTTT. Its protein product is CASSGGLPSTDTQYF.